Each of the 24 T cell receptor beta chains below was sequenced from the same sample in a study of blood T cell repertoires in COVID-19. Sequenced by immunoSEQ multiplex PCR; TCRdb stores in-frame clones only, minus some. The sample gives about 140,000 clones, 80% to 90% of which show up once; about 1.7% is in the top ten. Sequencing was carried out using peripheral blood. Receptors originate from a woman aged 45-65 years with acute or convalescent COVID-19.

In this sample, this clone turned up a few times. V gene TRBV3-1 (or the pseudogene TRBV3-2) combines with J gene TRBJ1-6, with 9 bases identical to TRBD1. V was clipped by 4 bases and J by 0 bases; unmatched bases: 4. Germline V gene data show CDR1 as LGHDT and CDR2 as YNNKEL (reference sequence). The CDR3 covers 17 residues. The CDR3 reads CASSPGTGNSYNSPLHF. CDR3 coding DNA: TGTGCCAGCAGCCCTGGGACAGGGAACTCCTATAATTCACCCCTCCACTTT.

This rearrangement joins TRBV27 to TRBJ2-5; 8 positions match TRBD1. The CDR3 loop spans 16 amino acids. From germline, CDR1 is MNHEY and CDR2 SMNVEV (reference sequence). V was clipped by 1 base and J by 4 bases; unmatched bases: 8. The CDR3 bases are TGTGCCAGCAGTTTATTCCGGGACAGGTGGGGAGAGACCCAGTACTTC. Protein product: CASSLFRDRWGETQYF.

The genes are TRBV28 and TRBJ2-5, with D perhaps matching TRBD1 (6 bases). The CDR3 has 13 residues. Germline CDR1 reads MDHEN; CDR2 reads SYDVKM. V was pared by 6 bases and J by 4 bases, with 12 bases between. CDR3: CASRPQGGETQYF. The DNA for the CDR3 is TGTGCCAGCAGACCACAGGGTGGAGAGACCCAGTACTTC.

This sequence joins TRBV6-6 and TRBJ1-3; D call uncertain. Germline values: CDR1 MNHNY, CDR2 SVGAGI (reference sequence). The ends were cut back, 0 bases at V and 0 bases at J, with 9 bases in the middle. The CDR3 sequence is 16 residues long. The CDR3 sequence: CASSYSIQTSGNTIYF. The DNA of the CDR3 is TGTGCCAGCAGTTACTCGATACAGACCTCTGGAAACACCATATATTTT.

V usage is TRBV18 and J usage is TRBJ2-2, with TRBD2 identical over 7 bases. Per the germline V gene, CDR1 is KGHSH and CDR2 is LQKENI. The CDR3 loop spans 15 amino acids. J was trimmed by 3 bases and V by 3 bases; bases with no gene match: 4. The CDR3 bases are TGTGCCAGCTCACCCCAGGGAGGGGACACCGGGGAGCTGTTTTTT. Translating it yields CASSPQGGDTGELFF.

V is TRBV2 and J is TRBJ1-1; D gene uncertain. This CDR3 has 14 residues. CDR1 SNHLY and CDR2 FYNNEI come from the germline V gene. Deletions cut 7 bases from V and 1 base from J, with 13 bases between. The CDR3 loop is CASNEGQRNTEAFF. For the CDR3, the DNA is TGTGCCAGCAACGAGGGCCAAAGGAACACTGAAGCTTTCTTT.

This clone has a handful of counts. The chain joins TRBV27 to TRBJ1-5; D unclear. V lost 6 bases to trimming and J lost 5 bases, with 17 bases between them. Germline V gives CDR1 MNHEY, CDR2 SMNVEV (reference sequence). This CDR3 region has 15 residues. The CDR3 nucleotides read TGTGCCAGCAGCGAAGAATCGGGGATAGATCAGCCCCAGCATTTT. Translating it yields CASSEESGIDQPQHF.

The chain uses TRBV5-1 and TRBJ2-7, with 11 bases lining up with TRBD1. The CDR3 loop spans 15 amino acids. From germline, CDR1 is SGHRS and CDR2 YFSETQ. J was trimmed by 5 bases and V by 4 bases; bases with no gene match: 8. The CDR3 here is CASSPRDRGVHEQYF. The CDR3 DNA reads as TGCGCCAGCAGCCCCCGGGACAGGGGGGTCCACGAGCAGTACTTC.

The gene calls are TRBV19 and TRBJ1-2; 7 nucleotides match TRBD1. Germline V gene sequence: CDR1 LNHDA, CDR2 SQIVND (reference sequence). The J segment lost 8 bases and the V segment lost 3 bases, leaving 9 bases of the junction unmatched. The CDR3 covers 14 residues. The CDR3: CASSIAQGQGGYTF. CDR3 DNA: TGTGCCAGTAGTATCGCACAGGGGCAGGGCGGCTACACCTTC.

The chain couples TRBV18 to TRBJ1-2; D remains ambiguous. The CDR3 loop spans 14 amino acids. Trimming pared 3 bases from V and 3 bases from J, leaving 11 bases between. Per the germline V gene, CDR1 is KGHSH and CDR2 is LQKENI. The CDR3 reads CASSPFEFYYGYTF. CDR3 DNA: TGTGCCAGCTCACCTTTCGAGTTTTACTATGGCTACACCTTC.

This chain uses TRBV7-9 with TRBJ2-1; the match to TRBD2 covers 13 bases. Germline CDR1 SEHNR, CDR2 FQNEAQ (reference sequence). CDR3 size: 15 residues. With V trimmed by 5 bases and J by 5 bases, 3 bases remained unmatched. The CDR3 loop is CASSTGTSGNNEQFF. The CDR3 bases are TGTGCCAGCAGCACCGGGACTAGCGGGAACAATGAGCAGTTCTTC.

This chain uses TRBV6-1 with TRBJ1-2, with D tentatively TRBD1 (6 bases). Trimming shortened V by 3 bases and J by 1 base, and 12 bases separated the two germline ends. CDR1 is MNHNS, CDR2 SASEGT, per germline. There are 15 residues in the CDR3. In DNA form, the CDR3 reads TGTGCCAGCAGTGATATGGCACAGGGTAACTATGGCTACACCTTC. Protein product: CASSDMAQGNYGYTF.

This chain connects TRBV9 to TRBJ2-7; maybe TRBD1 (6 bases). The germline gives CDR1 SGDLS, CDR2 YYNGEE. The CDR3 has 12 residues. Trimming left V 5 bases short and J 6 bases short, with 12 bases between. CDR3 bases: TGTGCCAGCAGAGGGGCAGGGGTCGAGCAGTACTTC. Amino acids: CASRGAGVEQYF.

The chain combines TRBV7-8 with TRBJ1-2, with D possibly matching TRBD1 (6 bases). The germline CDR1 and CDR2 sequences are SGHVS and FQNEAQ. This CDR3 has 15 amino acids. Deletions cut 5 bases from V and 1 base from J, with 14 bases between. The CDR3 is CASSPIRTDNYGYTF. The CDR3 DNA sequence: TGTGCCAGCAGCCCCATAAGGACAGATAACTATGGCTACACCTTC.

V and J are TRBV18 and TRBJ2-3; 8 bases match TRBD2. The germline V gene has CDR1 KGHSH and CDR2 LQKENI. The junction had 9 bases not matched to a gene; V was cut back by 6 bases and J by 1 base. This CDR3 is built from 16 residues. The CDR3 nucleotides are TGTGCCAGCTCCCCCTCCGTACTAGCGGGCACAGATACGCAGTATTTT. Encoded protein: CASSPSVLAGTDTQYF. Looking up the rest from reference TRBV18 and TRBJ2-3 gives the full variable domain: NAGVMQNPRHLVRRRGQEARLRCSPMKGHSHVYWYRQLPEEGLKFMVYLQKENIIDESGMPKERFSAEFPKEGPSILRIQQVVRGDSAAYFCASSPSVLAGTDTQYFGPGTRLTVL.

The gene calls are TRBV9 and TRBJ1-6; 8 bases fit TRBD1. This CDR3 region has 15 residues. Trimming removed 4 bases from V and 9 bases from J; junction bases left unmatched: 9. CDR1 and CDR2 (germline): SGDLS, YYNGEE. The CDR3 is CASSTMDRVGSPLHF. The DNA for the CDR3 is TGTGCCAGCAGCACAATGGACAGGGTGGGTTCACCCCTCCACTTT.

The chain joins TRBV10-3 to TRBJ2-2, with a tentative D call TRBD2 (6 bases). The CDR3 has 12 residues. Trimming pared 10 bases from V and 3 bases from J, leaving 9 bases between. From germline, CDR1 is ENHRY and CDR2 SYGVKD. CDR3 region: CATREDTGELFF. CDR3 in DNA: TGTGCCACGAGGGAGGACACCGGGGAGCTGTTTTTT.

This clone was seen only once. The chain has TRBV4-1 and TRBJ2-7, with D possibly TRBD1 on 6 matching bases. Germline V gene sequence: CDR1 MGHRA, CDR2 YSYEKL. The V end was cut by 1 base, the J end by 3 bases, with 13 bases between. CDR3 length: 15 amino acids. This CDR3 is CASSQGTVPLYEQYF. In nucleotides, the CDR3 is TGCGCCAGCAGCCAAGGGACAGTCCCCCTCTACGAGCAGTACTTC.

The gene calls are TRBV6-5 and TRBJ1-2, with D perhaps TRBD1 (6 bases). The germline gives CDR1 MNHEY, CDR2 SVGAGI. The CDR3 contains 13 residues. V was pared by 6 bases and J by 12 bases, with 20 bases between. CDR3 coding DNA: TGTGCCAGCAGCTACGCAGGACAGTTCGGTCACACCTTC. Its protein product is CASSYAGQFGHTF.

The V call is TRBV30, the J call TRBJ1-2; possibly TRBD1 for D (5 bases). This CDR3 is built from 12 residues. Germline loops: CDR1 GTSNPN, CDR2 SVGIG (reference sequence). V was pared by 4 bases and J by 4 bases, with 10 bases between. The CDR3 loop reads CAWTAGGYGYTF. The DNA for the CDR3 is TGTGCCTGGACCGCGGGGGGCTATGGCTACACCTTC. Combining the CDR3 with reference TRBV30 and TRBJ1-2 gives the whole variable domain SQTIHQWPATLVQPVGSPLSLECTVEGTSNPNLYWYRQAAGRGLQLLFYSVGIGQISSEVPQNLSASRPQDRQFILSSKKLLLSDSGFYLCAWTAGGYGYTFGSGTRLTVV.

This chain joins TRBV5-4 and TRBJ1-6; 7 positions agree with TRBD1. Trimming at V came to 4 bases and at J to 7 bases, leaving 5 bases not matched to a gene. From germline, CDR1 is SGHNT and CDR2 YYREEE (reference sequence). The CDR3 runs 14 residues. In DNA, the CDR3 is TGTGCCAGCAGCCCGGGACAGACCAATTCACCCCTCCACTTT. It translates to CASSPGQTNSPLHF.

The gene calls are TRBV19 and TRBJ1-1; 7 nucleotides match TRBD1. Germline V gives CDR1 LNHDA, CDR2 SQIVND (reference sequence). The CDR3 spans 16 residues. J gave up 1 base and V 3 bases, and 8 bases lay outside the gene matches. The CDR3 here is CASSILMTGPNTEAFF. In DNA form, the CDR3 reads TGTGCCAGTAGTATCCTAATGACAGGGCCGAACACTGAAGCTTTCTTT. The variable domain in full, with the rest retrieved from reference TRBV19 and TRBJ1-1, is DGGITQSPKYLFRKEGQNVTLSCEQNLNHDAMYWYRQDPGQGLRLIYYSQIVNDFQKGDIAEGYSVSREKKESFPLTVTSAQKNPTAFYLCASSILMTGPNTEAFFGQGTRLTVV.

In this sample, this clone turned up once. This chain joins TRBV12-3 or TRBV12-4 and TRBJ1-2; a possible D gene is TRBD1 (5 bases). V lost 5 bases, J lost 7 bases, and 8 bases lay in between. The CDR3 consists of 11 residues. CDR3 nucleotide sequence: TGTGCCAGCAGTCCCAGGGCTGGCTACACCTTC. It codes for CASSPRAGYTF.

This chain's CDR3 is CASSARGGYSNQPQHF. The CDR3 DNA follows: TGTGCCAGCAGCGCCCGCGGGGGGTATAGCAATCAGCCCCAGCATTTT. V usage is TRBV7-8 and J usage is TRBJ1-5, with a tentative D call TRBD1 (5 bases). This CDR3 spans 16 amino acids. Germline lookup yields CDR1 SGHVS and CDR2 FQNEAQ. Trimming pared 5 bases from V and 0 bases from J, leaving 14 bases between.